This T cell receptor (beta chain) was found in a study of cytomegalovirus exposure and HLA in healthy donors. In its sample, this clone was seen once. Its antigen is undetermined. Sequencing used immunoSEQ multiplex PCR; TCRdb keeps in-frame clones, though not all of them. The table includes around 130,000 clones, over 75% detected once. Whole-study findings and limits: Despite most TCR sequences being rare, some public TCRs occurred in many donors. Listed as cytomegalovirus-associated were approximately 160 TCR beta chains.

The length of the CDR3 is 14 residues. The germline V gene has CDR1 SGHRS and CDR2 YFSETQ. V shed 6 bases and J 7 bases; nucleotides not matched to a gene: 9. The receptor comes from a woman aged 25 to 39 in good health and CMV-seronegative. V usage is TRBV5-1 and J usage is TRBJ2-1, with TRBD1 identical over 8 bases. The sample consisted of PBMCs. For the CDR3, the DNA is TGCGCCAGCACCGCTTTGGGACAGGCTAATGAGCAGTTCTTC. It codes for CASTALGQANEQFF.